The 9 T cell receptor beta chains presented below share a single source sample, sequenced in a study of blood T cell repertoires in COVID-19. Data came from immunoSEQ multiplex PCR; TCRdb stores just in-frame clones and leaves some out. The sample includes 120,000 to 150,000 clones, about three quarters of them seen just once. Sequencing was done on a sample of peripheral blood. These receptors came from a man aged 50 or older with acute or convalescent COVID-19.

The chain uses TRBV27 and TRBJ2-5; 8 positions match TRBD1. V dropped 6 bases and J dropped 5; count of bases not matched to a gene: 11. Germline V gives CDR1 MNHEY, CDR2 SMNVEV (reference sequence). CDR3 length: 15 residues. The CDR3 nucleotides read TGTGCCAGCAGGTTGGGACAGGACCCTTGGGAGACCCAGTACTTC. It translates to CASRLGQDPWETQYF.

The chain joins TRBV2 to TRBJ1-1; the D gene is possibly TRBD1 (5 bases). Trimming left V 1 base short and J 5 bases short, with 11 bases between. Per germline, CDR1 SNHLY and CDR2 FYNNEI. The CDR3 extends over 14 amino acids. The CDR3 DNA reads TGTGCCAGCAGTGAAGACGGGGGAGGAACTGAAGCTTTCTTT. Its protein product is CASSEDGGGTEAFF.

V and J are TRBV5-1 and TRBJ1-1; 7 bases fit TRBD1. Germline CDR1 and CDR2: SGHRS and YFSETQ. Trimming at V came to 0 bases and at J to 0 bases, leaving 5 bases not matched to a gene. The CDR3 contains 16 residues. In nucleotides, the CDR3 is TGCGCCAGCAGCTTGGACCGGGACAGTATGAACACTGAAGCTTTCTTT. Amino acid sequence: CASSLDRDSMNTEAFF.

The chain employs TRBV5-1 and TRBJ1-1; 9 nucleotides match TRBD1. The V and J ends lost 0 bases and 1 base, in that order; junction bases with no gene match: 10. The CDR3 length is 18 residues. Germline V gives CDR1 SGHRS, CDR2 YFSETQ. CDR3 nucleotide sequence: TGCGCCAGCAGCTTGGCCGGACAGGGGAGTCAAGCGAACACTGAAGCTTTCTTT. Protein sequence: CASSLAGQGSQANTEAFF.

V usage is TRBV30 and J usage is TRBJ2-2, with unresolved D. Germline-derived CDR1 and CDR2 are GTSNPN and SVGIG (reference sequence). This CDR3 has 14 amino acids. The V end was cut by 0 bases, the J end by 4 bases, with 9 bases between. The CDR3 spells CAWSVRSSTGELFF. The DNA of the CDR3 is TGTGCCTGGAGTGTACGGAGCAGCACCGGGGAGCTGTTTTTT.

This chain uses TRBV2 with TRBJ1-1; 7 nucleotides match TRBD1. Per the germline V gene, CDR1 is SNHLY and CDR2 is FYNNEI. V shed 9 bases, J shed 0 bases, and the junction held 4 bases outside the gene matches. This CDR3 comprises 13 residues. CDR3 coding DNA: TGTGCCAGTACGGGACAGCTGAACACTGAAGCTTTCTTT. Its translation: CASTGQLNTEAFF. Looking up the rest from reference TRBV2 and TRBJ1-1 gives the full variable domain: EPEVTQTPSHQVTQMGQEVILRCVPISNHLYFYWYRQILGQKVEFLVSFYNNEISEKSEIFDDQFSVERPDGSNFTLKIRSTKLEDSAMYFCASTGQLNTEAFFGQGTRLTVV.

The gene calls are TRBV28 and TRBJ1-3; the D is unclear. The CDR3 loop spans 14 amino acids. Looked up from germline, CDR1 is MDHEN and CDR2 is SYDVKM. V was shortened by 5 bases and J by 0 bases, with 8 bases between the two germline ends. CDR3 coding DNA: TGTGCCAGCAGTACACAGTTCTCTGGAAACACCATATATTTT. Translating gives CASSTQFSGNTIYF.

This clone came up once. This rearrangement joins TRBV29-1 to TRBJ2-7, with TRBD1 matching 12 bases. This CDR3 comprises 14 residues. After removal of 3 bases from V and 7 bases from J, the junction contained 7 bases not matched to a gene. The V gene's germline CDR1 is SQVTM and CDR2 ANQGSEA. The CDR3 nucleotides are TGCAGCGTTGAGGTGGGACAGGGGGCGAGGGAGCAGTACTTC. Protein: CSVEVGQGAREQYF.

The chain couples TRBV28 to TRBJ1-1, with D tentatively TRBD1 (5 bases). The CDR3 covers 12 residues. CDR1 MDHEN and CDR2 SYDVKM come from the germline V gene. Trimming stripped 11 bases from V and 7 bases from J, with 17 bases between. The CDR3 here is CAVPKGQGEAFF. In DNA form, the CDR3 reads TGTGCCGTTCCGAAAGGGCAGGGTGAAGCTTTCTTT.